This entry lists 26 T cell receptor beta chains sequenced from one sample in a study of spatial heterogeneity in lung cancer (dated 2019 in TCRdb). Receptor amplification or capture employed 5' RACE. TCRdb shows the sequencer as NextSeq 500. TCRdb reprocessing: public reads trimmed at Q25 with fastp, clones called with MiXCR, in-frame beta chains kept. Rows matching on CDR3 protein sequence are summarized as one entry with the most common DNA and genes. The sample table records more than 10,000 distinct CDR3 sequences; roughly 5% of these occur just once. About 38% of the sample is held by the ten biggest clonotypes. The time point label, as the study defines it: sample taken at primary tumor resection. Whole RNA extracted from tumor and nontumor lung tissue, or from cryopreserved PBMC samples, was used for TCR sequencing without cell sorting. Sample: lung tumor tissue, taken at surgery. The receptors shown here come from a human donor with early-stage non-small cell lung cancer.

This clonotype was picked up many times. Since it is a stray read in a library aimed at alpha chains, this beta chain has a size that is not meaningful. The chain recombines TRBV7-3 with TRBJ1-1; D is uncertain. Germline V gives CDR1 SGHTA, CDR2 FQGTGA. The CDR3 loop spans 13 amino acids. Deletions cut 4 bases from V and 3 bases from J, with 9 bases between. CDR3 in DNA: TGTGCCAGCAGCTCCACAGAAGACACTGAAGCTTTCTTT. It yields the protein CASSSTEDTEAFF. Full variable domain (missing parts from reference TRBV7-3 and TRBJ1-1): GAGVSQTPSNKVTEKGKYVELRCDPISGHTALYWYRQSLGQGPEFLIYFQGTGAADDSGLPNDRFFAVRPEGSVSTLKIQRTERGDSAVYLCASSSTEDTEAFFGQGTRLTVV.

This clonotype was counted ten times or more. This beta chain appears as a stray read in a library generated for alpha chains; its size is not informative. This sequence joins TRBV18 and TRBJ1-1; D call uncertain. V lost 4 bases, J lost 5 bases, and 8 bases lay in between. The CDR3 runs 12 residues. Germline loops: CDR1 KGHSH, CDR2 LQKENI. The CDR3 sequence is CASSLERTEAFF. In nucleotides, the CDR3 is TGTGCCAGCTCACTCGAAAGGACTGAAGCTTTCTTT.

This clonotype has at least ten counts. This beta chain turned up in a library designed for alpha chains; as an off-target read, its abundance says little. This CDR3 reads CASSSGTENSPLHF. In DNA, the CDR3 is TGTGCCAGCAGTTCCGGGACGGAGAATTCACCCCTCCACTTT. V is TRBV12-3 or TRBV12-4 and J is TRBJ1-6, with D perhaps TRBD1 (5 bases). Trimming removed 4 bases at V and 7 bases at J, with 11 bases between. The CDR3 is 14 residues long.

At least ten counts were recorded for this clonotype. The library was built for alpha chains, so this beta chain is an off-target read and its size means little. The chain joins TRBV6-2 or TRBV6-3 to TRBJ2-7, with 9 bases fitting TRBD2. The CDR3 has 15 residues. J gave up 2 bases and V 3 bases, and 5 bases lay outside the gene matches. Germline-derived CDR1 and CDR2 are MNHEY and SVGEGT. CDR3 coding DNA: TGTGCCAGCAGTTATCGCGGCGGGAGGGCCTACGAGCAGTACGTC. Protein: CASSYRGGRAYEQYV.

This clonotype was detected ten times or more. Found in a library prepared for alpha chains, this beta chain is an off-target read, and its abundance has little meaning. This chain joins TRBV10-3 and TRBJ1-5; D gene ambiguous. Trimming cost V 8 bases and J 2 bases, with 16 bases left between them. From germline, CDR1 is ENHRY and CDR2 SYGVKD. There are 15 residues in the CDR3. The CDR3 loop reads CAIRGSYGGNQPQHF. The CDR3 coding sequence is TGTGCCATCCGAGGTTCTTATGGGGGCAATCAGCCCCAGCATTTT.

This clonotype was seen more than once but under ten times. This beta chain appears as a stray read in a library generated for alpha chains; its size is not informative. This chain links TRBV9 with TRBJ2-3; D remains ambiguous. The V and J ends lost 0 bases and 3 bases respectively, with 8 bases between them. Germline CDR1 is SGDLS and CDR2 is YYNGEE. The CDR3 extends over 14 amino acids. In nucleotides, the CDR3 is TGTGCCAGCAGCGTAGTTGTGTCTACAGATACGCAGTATTTT. This codes for CASSVVVSTDTQYF.

This clonotype has at least ten counts. Since it is a stray read in a library aimed at alpha chains, this beta chain has a size that is not meaningful. The chain is built from TRBV12-3 or TRBV12-4 and TRBJ1-2, with D unresolved. Trimming cost V 4 bases and J 0 bases, with 9 bases left between them. This CDR3 comprises 14 residues. In DNA, the CDR3 is TGTGCCAGCAGTTACTTCAGGACTAACTATGGCTACACCTTC. Its protein is CASSYFRTNYGYTF.

Within the sample, this clonotype is medium-sized. A library prepared for alpha chains yielded this beta chain as an off-target read; its size is of little meaning. The V and J genes are TRBV4-1 and TRBJ2-3; 14 nucleotides agree with TRBD2. CDR1 and CDR2 (germline): MGHRA, YSYEKL. The CDR3 sequence is 18 residues long. Germline trimming cut 4 bases from V and 3 bases from J; bases unmatched to any gene: 9. As DNA, the CDR3 is TGCGCCAGCAGCCCGAGAGGACTAGCGGGGGGAGTAACAGATACGCAGTATTTT. This sequence encodes CASSPRGLAGGVTDTQYF.

This clonotype was counted ten times or more. In a library made to pick up alpha chains, this beta chain is a stray read with a size that means little. This chain links TRBV21-1 with TRBJ2-7; the DNA was not compared with TRBD1, the D call given in the table. TRBV21-1 is noted as a pseudogene. The CDR3 loop spans 15 amino acids. CDR3 amino acids: CASSLRQVGSYEQYV. The CDR3 DNA sequence: TGTGCCAGCAGCTTACGACAGGTTGGCTCCTACGAGCAGTACGTC.

This clonotype was seen many times. Little can be read into the size of this beta chain, an off-target read in a library designed for alpha chains. The chain joins TRBV6-1 to TRBJ2-1; 8 nucleotides match TRBD1. Germline CDR1 and CDR2: MNHNS and SASEGT. This CDR3 is built from 15 residues. The trim removed 2 bases at V and 7 bases at J, leaving 7 bases unmatched. The DNA for the CDR3 is TGTGCCAGCAGTGAACGGACAGGGACGGGTAATGAGCAGTTCTTC. Its translation is CASSERTGTGNEQFF.

This clonotype was counted many times. This beta chain is an off-target read within a library intended for alpha chains, so its frequency means little. The gene calls are TRBV27 and TRBJ2-5; TRBD2 is a possible D gene (5 bases). Looked up from germline, CDR1 is MNHEY and CDR2 is SMNVEV (reference sequence). V was trimmed by 4 bases and J by 2 bases, leaving 23 bases between them. CDR3 length: 18 amino acids. The CDR3 bases are TGTGCCAGCAGTTCCGGGGTTGTGGGCCTCCCACAGCAAGAGACCCAGTACTTC. Its translation: CASSSGVVGLPQQETQYF.

This clonotype was recorded many times. This beta chain is an unintended read in a library built for alpha chains; its size means little. This chain uses TRBV6-5 with TRBJ1-1; D possibly corresponds to TRBD1 (6 bases). Germline values: CDR1 MNHEY, CDR2 SVGAGI. The CDR3 is made up of 13 amino acids. V lost 2 bases, J lost 4 bases, and 8 bases lay in between. CDR3 amino acids: CASSYMTGTEAFF. In DNA, the CDR3 is TGTGCCAGCAGTTACATGACAGGCACTGAAGCTTTCTTT.

This clonotype is medium-sized in the sample. This beta chain came through as a stray read in a library set up for alpha chains, and its size says little. The V call is TRBV12-3 or TRBV12-4, the J call TRBJ1-4; 9 nucleotides match TRBD1. This CDR3 region has 15 residues. V lost 3 bases to trimming and J lost 7 bases; unmatched junction nucleotides: 6. CDR3 residues: CASSFRGQGVEKLFF. In DNA, the CDR3 is TGTGCCAGCAGTTTCCGGGGACAGGGAGTTGAAAAACTGTTTTTT.

As regards this clonotype: Because the library targeted alpha chains, this beta chain is an off-target read whose size means little. This chain uses TRBV12-2 with TRBJ2-1; TRBD1 was called by the table and not checked on the DNA. TRBV12-2 corresponds to a pseudogene. The CDR3 is 15 residues long. CDR3 coding DNA: TGTGCAAGTCGCTTAGAGGGGTCGGGGCGCAATGAGCAGTTCTTC. It codes for CASRLEGSGRNEQFF.

The sample holds many counts of this clonotype. This beta chain is a stray read from a library made for alpha chains; its abundance is not meaningful. The chain carries TRBV29-1 and TRBJ2-3, with D maybe TRBD2 (5 bases). V lost 4 bases, J lost 11 bases, and 13 bases lay in between. Germline CDR1 reads SQVTM; CDR2 reads ANQGSEA. This CDR3 has 11 residues. CDR3 protein: CSVADAAGQYF. CDR3 sequence (DNA): TGCAGCGTTGCCGATGCCGCGGGGCAGTATTTT.

This clonotype has at least ten counts. Little can be read into the size of this beta chain, an off-target read in a library designed for alpha chains. The chain combines TRBV20-1 with TRBJ1-6, with no clear D. Germline CDR1 DFQATT, CDR2 SNEGSKA (reference sequence). V gave up 1 base and J gave up 9 bases, with 13 bases separating them. This CDR3 region has 14 residues. The CDR3 sequence is CSARVGSGFSPLHF. The DNA for the CDR3 is TGCAGTGCTAGAGTCGGGAGTGGTTTTTCACCCCTCCACTTT.

This clonotype rates as large. This beta chain represents an off-target read in a library built for alpha chains; its size is of limited meaning. This sequence joins TRBV12-3 or TRBV12-4 and TRBJ1-5, with a tentative D call TRBD1 (6 bases). Trimming left V 6 bases short and J 7 bases short, with 22 bases between. The CDR3 totals 16 residues. CDR3 in DNA: TGTGCCAGCAGCCCCCCGGGACAATTCCTTGGGCAGCCCCAGCATTTT. The encoded protein is CASSPPGQFLGQPQHF.

This clonotype has at least ten counts. With the library built for alpha chains, this beta chain is off target and its frequency is not meaningful. This rearrangement joins TRBV28 to TRBJ1-2, with TRBD1 as a possible D gene (5 bases). The CDR3 contains 13 residues. Germline V gene lookup returns CDR1 MDHEN and CDR2 SYDVKM. The V end was cut by 3 bases, the J end by 5 bases, with 10 bases between. The CDR3 region has the DNA TGTGCCAGCAGTTTTCCTGGGGGGTATGGCTACACCTTC. Translated, it gives CASSFPGGYGYTF.

This clonotype was picked up many times. The library was designed around alpha chains, so this beta chain is a stray read whose abundance carries little weight. V is TRBV29-1 and J is TRBJ1-2; no firm D call. Germline assignment: CDR1 SQVTM and CDR2 ANQGSEA. Trimming left V 0 bases short and J 7 bases short, with 6 bases between. CDR3 length equals 11 residues. CDR3 amino acids: CSVEDVGGYTF. The CDR3 DNA reads TGCAGCGTTGAAGATGTGGGTGGCTACACCTTC.

With respect to this clonotype: For a library built for alpha chains, this beta chain is a stray read; little rests on its size. Here the CDR3 reads CASSFSGISTTSTDTQYF. The CDR3 DNA follows: TGTGCCAGCAGTTTTTCAGGGATTTCAACGACTAGCACAGATACGCAGTATTTT. The V and J genes are TRBV6-6 and TRBJ2-3; tentatively, D is TRBD1 (5 bases). The CDR3 runs 18 residues. Germline loops: CDR1 MNHNY, CDR2 SVGAGI (reference sequence). Trimming shortened V by 4 bases and J by 0 bases, and 20 bases separated the two germline ends.

This clonotype was counted ten times or more. The library was prepared for alpha chains; this beta chain is a stray read, so its frequency means little. The gene calls are TRBV12-3 or TRBV12-4 and TRBJ2-5; D gene unclear. Deletions cut 3 bases from V and 4 bases from J, with 3 bases between. The CDR3 totals 11 residues. This CDR3 reads CASSFLETQYF. As DNA, the CDR3 is TGTGCCAGCAGTTTTCTAGAGACCCAGTACTTC.

This clonotype was observed a handful of times. Because this beta chain is a stray read in a library intended to capture alpha chains, its abundance should not be given much weight. This chain connects TRBV6-5 to TRBJ1-4; D might be TRBD1 (6 bases). This CDR3 is built from 15 residues. Between the trimmed V and J ends, which lost 5 bases and 7 bases, there was a span of 17 bases. Germline lookup yields CDR1 MNHEY and CDR2 SVGAGI. The CDR3 spells CASSNQGGTAEKLFF. The CDR3 DNA sequence: TGTGCCAGCAGTAATCAAGGGGGAACCGCTGAAAAACTGTTTTTT.

This clonotype came up many times. In a library made to pick up alpha chains, this beta chain is a stray read with a size that means little. V is TRBV25-1 and J is TRBJ2-7, with 7 bases fitting TRBD1. This CDR3 contains 14 residues. Germline CDR1 MGHDK, CDR2 SYGVNS. J gave up 4 bases and V 1 base, and 4 bases lay outside the gene matches. The CDR3 loop reads CASSEWGTDYEQYF. The CDR3 bases are TGTGCCAGCAGTGAATGGGGGACAGATTACGAGCAGTACTTC.

To note about this clonotype: The library was prepared for alpha chains; this beta chain is a stray read, so its frequency means little. The chain combines TRBV7-8 with TRBJ2-1; 8 nucleotides align to TRBD2. V gave up 5 bases and J gave up 9 bases; unmatched junction bases: 12. Germline-derived CDR1 and CDR2 are SGHVS and FQNEAQ. The CDR3 runs 15 residues. CDR3 amino acids: CASSALLAALREQFF. The CDR3 DNA is TGTGCCAGCAGCGCCCTACTAGCGGCCCTCCGTGAGCAGTTCTTC.

This clonotype has ten or more counts. With the library built for alpha chains, this beta chain is off target and its frequency is not meaningful. The chain joins TRBV29-1 to TRBJ1-4; no reliable D call. CDR3 length equals 12 residues. The V gene's germline CDR1 is SQVTM and CDR2 ANQGSEA. Trimming shortened V by 4 bases and J by 3 bases, and 6 bases separated the two germline ends. For the CDR3, the DNA is TGCAGCGTTGCAGACCCTAATGAAAAACTGTTTTTT. Amino acid sequence: CSVADPNEKLFF.

By share, this clonotype ranks as medium-sized (0.01 to 0.1%). In a library made to pick up alpha chains, this beta chain is a stray read with a size that means little. The chain uses TRBV9 and TRBJ2-1, with 8 bases that match TRBD2. CDR3 length: 14 amino acids. J was trimmed by 6 bases and V by 6 bases; bases with no gene match: 8. CDR1 and CDR2 (germline): SGDLS, YYNGEE. CDR3 in amino acids: CASKGIGRGNEQFF. The CDR3 bases are TGTGCCAGCAAGGGGATCGGGAGGGGCAATGAGCAGTTCTTC.